Listed below are T cell receptor beta chains from one sample, sequenced in a study of PD-1 blockade in classical Hodgkin lymphoma. Assay used: immunoSEQ multiplex PCR; TCRdb lists only in-frame clones, some missing. The data contain 19,000 or so clones, around nine tenths of them seen just once; the ten biggest clones take up 6.8%. The sequenced material came from CD8+ T cells from blood. The receptors originated from a human donor with classical Hodgkin lymphoma. Each CDR3 is given with its conserved first and last residue. A D gene is named only where the DNA matches it firmly. For some rows the clone size is stated as once, few or many, or as a class when expanded; others skip it.

-	TRBJ2-5	TRBV5-5	-	TGTGCCAGCAGCTTGGATTTGGGGGAAGAGACCCAGTACTTC	CASSLDLGEETQYF
-	TRBJ1-1	TRBV27	TRBD1	TGTGCCAGCAGTTTACAGGGGGCGGTCACTGAAGCTTTCTTT	CASSLQGAVTEAFF
-	TRBJ2-1	TRBV6-6	-	TGTGCCAGCAGTTACAGTTATGAGCAGTTCTTC	CASSYSYEQFF
-	TRBJ1-1	TRBV28	-	TGTGCCAGCAGTTTTCGGGGGCATAGCACTGAAGCTTTCTTT	CASSFRGHSTEAFF
-	TRBJ1-1	TRBV5-8	TRBD1	TGTGCCAGCAGCTTGTCGGGCAGGGGGCGAACTGAAGCTTTCTTT	CASSLSGRGRTEAFF
-	TRBJ2-3	TRBV6-5	-	TGTGCCAGCAGTTTTCGGTCGGATACGCAGTATTTT	CASSFRSDTQYF
medium-sized	TRBJ2-4	TRBV7-9	-	TGTGCCAGCGGAGGTACCAGGTCCAAAAACATTCAGTACTTC	CASGGTRSKNIQYF
-	TRBJ2-1	TRBV11-3	-	TGTGCCAGCAGCTTAAGGTTGGCAGGTGGTGGCGATGAGCAGTTCTTC	CASSLRLAGGGDEQFF
once	TRBJ2-6	TRBV27	-	TGTGCCAGCAGTGCTCGGGGGTCTGGGGCCAACGTCCTGACTTTC	CASSARGSGANVLTF
-	TRBJ1-5	TRBV12-2	-	TGTGCAAGTCGCCTACTTCGAGGCAGGGCCAGCAATCAGCCCCAGCATTTT	CASRLLRGRASNQPQHF
-	TRBJ1-1	TRBV27	-	TGTGCCAGCAGTTTCCGACTGAACACTGAAGCTTTCTTT	CASSFRLNTEAFF
-	TRBJ2-7	TRBV2	-	TGTGCCAGCCTGGGAGCTCTAGCTCGTTGGGAGCAGTACTTC	CASLGALARWEQYF
-	TRBJ2-5	TRBV4-1	-	TGCGCCAGCAGCCAAGACGGGTCGGGGTGGGCGGAGACCCAGTACTTC	CASSQDGSGWAETQYF
-	TRBJ1-1	TRBV19	-	TGTGCCAGTAGTATCGGGGGAGCAGGGAACACTGAAGCTTTCTTT	CASSIGGAGNTEAFF
-	TRBJ1-6	TRBV11-2	-	TGTGCCAGCAGCTTCGGGGTAAATTCACCCCTCCACTTT	CASSFGVNSPLHF
-	TRBJ2-1	TRBV4-3	-	TGCGCCAGCAGCCAAGACGAGCGAGCTTCCGCCAATGAGCAGTTCTTC	CASSQDERASANEQFF
few	TRBJ1-6	TRBV4-1	-	TGCGCCAGCAGCCAAGAAGTGAGAGCACCCAGTTCACCCCTCCACTTT	CASSQEVRAPSSPLHF
once	TRBJ2-3	TRBV6-1	-	TGTGCCAGCAGTGAGGATTCCTTTAGCACAGATACGCAGTATTTT	CASSEDSFSTDTQYF
-	TRBJ2-3	TRBV11-3	-	TGTGCCAGCAGCTTAGCAGCAGATACGCAGTATTTT	CASSLAADTQYF
-	TRBJ1-2	TRBV5-6	-	TGTGCCAGCAGCTTCGGTGGGGGCGCTGGCTATGGCTACACCTTC	CASSFGGGAGYGYTF
-	TRBJ2-3	TRBV5-6	-	TGTGCCAGCACCCCCCCCGGAGGGGCCAGAACAGATACGCAGTATTTT	CASTPPGGARTDTQYF
-	TRBJ1-1	TRBV11-2	-	TGTGCCAGCAGCCTCGCACCGGGACGCATTTTAAGCACTGAAGCTTTCTTT	CASSLAPGRILSTEAFF
-	TRBJ1-3	TRBV7-9	-	TGTGCCAGCAGCTTAACAGGCTCCCCGATCTCTGGAAACACCATATATTTT	CASSLTGSPISGNTIYF
-	TRBJ1-4	TRBV21-1	-	TGTGCCAGCAGTTATAGATATGAAAAACTGTTTTTT	CASSYRYEKLFF
-	TRBJ2-7	TRBV4-3	-	TGCGCCAGCAGCCAATGGTCCAAGTCCGTGGGCGAGCAGTACTTC	CASSQWSKSVGEQYF
-	TRBJ2-1	TRBV19	-	TGTGCCAGTAGTATAGTGGGGAGGATGGCGAATGAGCAGTTCTTC	CASSIVGRMANEQFF
few	TRBJ1-5	TRBV5-6	TRBD1	TGTGCCAGCAGACGAACAGGGGGGAATCAGCCCCAGCATTTT	CASRRTGGNQPQHF
-	TRBJ1-4	TRBV5-1	TRBD1	TGCGCCAGCAGCTTGGGCGACAGGGCGAATGAAAAACTGTTTTTT	CASSLGDRANEKLFF
-	TRBJ2-5	TRBV7-9	-	TGTGCCAGCAGCTTACAGGACCAGTACTTC	CASSLQDQYF
-	TRBJ2-1	TRBV6-6	-	TGTGCCAGCAGTGACAGCGCGTCTTACAATGAGCAGTTCTTC	CASSDSASYNEQFF
-	TRBJ1-2	TRBV5-4	-	TGTGCCAGCAGCCCCTTAGATTTTGGCTACACCTTC	CASSPLDFGYTF
few	TRBJ2-7	TRBV7-9	-	TGTGCCAGCAGCTTAGCGGCGGCCGAGCAGTACTTC	CASSLAAAEQYF
-	TRBJ2-7	TRBV11-2	-	TGTGCCAGCAGCAGAAGGGGCCAAACCCCCTACGAGCAGTACTTC	CASSRRGQTPYEQYF
once	TRBJ1-1	TRBV9	-	TGTGCCAGCAGTCCCGGATGGGGGAACACTGAAGCTTTCTTT	CASSPGWGNTEAFF
-	TRBJ1-2	TRBV27	-	TGTGCCAGCAGTTTGTCTGGGGGAACCCATGGCTACACCTTC	CASSLSGGTHGYTF
-	TRBJ2-7	TRBV4-1	TRBD1	TGCGCCAGCAGCCAAGAGGGGGACAGGGTATACGAGCAGTACTTC	CASSQEGDRVYEQYF
-	TRBJ2-1	TRBV5-1	-	TGCGCCAGCAGCCCGTCAACCAACAATGAGCAGTTCTTC	CASSPSTNNEQFF
-	TRBJ2-3	TRBV7-7	-	TGTGCCAGCAGCTTTGGGACTCACAGCACAGATACGCAGTATTTT	CASSFGTHSTDTQYF
once	TRBJ1-1	TRBV2	-	TGTGCCAGCATGGGGACGGCGAACACTGAAGCTTTCTTT	CASMGTANTEAFF
-	TRBJ2-2	TRBV25-1	-	TGTGCCAGCAGTGAATGGCAGGGTAACACCGGGGAGCTGTTTTTT	CASSEWQGNTGELFF
-	TRBJ2-5	TRBV4-2	-	TGTGCCAGCAGCCACTGGAGGGGGGTGGATGAGACCCAGTACTTC	CASSHWRGVDETQYF
-	TRBJ1-1	TRBV2	-	TGTGCCACGACGGGACCTGAAGCTTTCTTT	CATTGPEAFF
few	TRBJ1-2	TRBV7-2	-	TGTGCCAGCACGGTCGTGGGGGCTAACTATGGCTACACCTTC	CASTVVGANYGYTF
-	TRBJ2-5	TRBV5-1	-	TGCGCCAGCAGCATATTCGGGCACCAAGAGACCCAGTACTTC	CASSIFGHQETQYF
few	TRBJ1-2	TRBV6-7	-	TGTGCCAGCAGTTACTCGAGGGGGGGGAAGCCTAACTATGGCTACACCTTC	CASSYSRGGKPNYGYTF
-	TRBJ1-2	TRBV6-6	-	TGTGCCAGCAGTTACCAGGGGATCTACACCTTC	CASSYQGIYTF
-	TRBJ2-1	TRBV29-1	-	TGCAGCGTTGAACTAGCCGACCTCTCCTACAATGAGCAGTTCTTC	CSVELADLSYNEQFF
-	TRBJ2-7	TRBV5-6	TRBD1	TGTGCCAGCAGCTATGGAGGGACAGGGGTCTACGAGCAGTACTTC	CASSYGGTGVYEQYF
once	TRBJ2-7	TRBV16	TRBD1	TGTGCCAGCAGCCAATACGATGGGACAGCCTCCCCGATCTACGAGCAGTACTTC	CASSQYDGTASPIYEQYF
-	TRBJ2-2	TRBV5-6	-	TGTGCCAGCAGCTTAAGCGGGGAGCTGTTTTTT	CASSLSGELFF
-	TRBJ1-5	TRBV21-1	-	TGTGCCACACCCGGGGTCCCCCTCGGGTTTCAGCCCCAGCATTTT	CATPGVPLGFQPQHF
-	TRBJ1-1	TRBV10-2	-	TGCGCCAGCAGTGAGTCGAGAGGGAACACTGAAGCTTTCTTT	CASSESRGNTEAFF